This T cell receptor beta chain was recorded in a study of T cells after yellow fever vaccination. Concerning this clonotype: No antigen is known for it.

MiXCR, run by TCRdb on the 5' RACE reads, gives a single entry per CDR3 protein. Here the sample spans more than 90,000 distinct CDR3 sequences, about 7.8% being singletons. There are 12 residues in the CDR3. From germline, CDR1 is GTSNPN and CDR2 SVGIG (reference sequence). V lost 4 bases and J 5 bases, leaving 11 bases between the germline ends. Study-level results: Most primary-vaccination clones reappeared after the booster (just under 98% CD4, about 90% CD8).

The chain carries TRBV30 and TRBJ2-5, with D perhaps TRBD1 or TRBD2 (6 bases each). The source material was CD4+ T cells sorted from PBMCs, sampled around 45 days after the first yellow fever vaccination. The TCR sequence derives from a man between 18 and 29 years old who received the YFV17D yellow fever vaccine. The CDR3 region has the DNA TGTGCCTGGACAGGAGGGGGGGAGACCCAGTACTTC. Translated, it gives CAWTGGGETQYF.